This TCR beta chain was recovered during a study of blood T cell repertoires in COVID-19. Study in general: The United States, Italy and Spain supplied acute and convalescent COVID-19 samples. PBMCs, B-cell-depleted T cells, or T cells provided the cDNA or gDNA that made up the material.

Assay used: immunoSEQ multiplex PCR; TCRdb lists only in-frame clones, some missing. The top ten hold 4% to 5% of the sample, which has a few hundred thousand clones, around four fifths seen once. The V gene's germline CDR1 is SSHAT and CDR2 FNYEAQ (reference sequence). The CDR3 runs 15 residues. A word on this clone: One end of the junction varies from germline; a read error may be responsible.

The chain recombines TRBV7-7 with TRBJ2-5; D is ambiguous. The source of this sequence is a man aged 60 to 75 with acute or convalescent COVID-19. What was sequenced was peripheral blood. The CDR3 coding sequence is TGTGCTAGCAGCCCAAGGTCGGGTTTCCAAGAGACCCAGTACTTC. Protein: CASSPRSGFQETQYF.